The sequence of this TCR beta chain was determined in a study of T-cell memory formation after mild COVID-19. To note about this clonotype: A read error may account for a junction end that differs from germline.

TCRdb passed the 5' RACE reads through MiXCR, listing each CDR3 protein once. The top ten hold about 42% of the sample, which has 100,000 to 120,000 distinct CDR3 sequences, 20% to 25% seen once. This CDR3 region has 16 residues. Germline CDR1 is SSHAT and CDR2 is FNYEAQ (reference sequence). The specimen sequenced was PBMCs or a T cell subset sorted from them (not recorded which). This clonotype was sampled from a man younger than 35 who had mild COVID-19 (a few samples of this study predate the infection). Cell type and time point are not known. The J gene is TRBJ2-1, the V gene TRBV7-7; 14 positions match TRBD2. CDR3 amino acids: CASSLRTSGGRNEQFF. The DNA of the CDR3 is TGTGCTAGCAGCCTCAGGACTAGCGGGGGGCGCAATGAGCAGTTCTTC.